This record looks at one T cell receptor beta chain sequence and its context. The CDR3 consists of 16 residues. The germline CDR1 and CDR2 sequences are LGHNA and YNFKEQ. J was trimmed by 6 bases and V by 1 base; bases with no gene match: 8. These data are taken from a study of blood T cell repertoires in COVID-19. As for the study in general: Both acute and convalescent COVID-19 samples were obtained from the United States, Italy and Spain.

In the original analysis: Amplification with reference gene primers provided the estimates of nucleated cell counts. The data were produced by immunoSEQ multiplex PCR, yet TCRdb's version contains in-frame clones alone and is incomplete. Clonal size and the V and J genes are those of that table, whereas D and trimming came from the DNA. The data contain about 400,000 clones, roughly 87% of them singletons. Those enrolled, adults aged roughly 18 to 95 years, came from 25 or so US areas. Which cohort a participant joined came from the clinical history participants gave. The chain recombines TRBV4-2 with TRBJ2-7; 11 bases map to TRBD2. Sequencing used PBMCs or T cells enriched from blood (not recorded which). This sequence originates from a woman in her thirties who had recovered from COVID-19. The CDR3 is CASSQGSGRAPSEQYF. DNA of the CDR3: TGTGCCAGCAGCCAAGGTAGCGGGAGGGCCCCGAGCGAGCAGTACTTC.